Shown below are 16 T cell receptor beta chains from a single sample sequenced in a study of blood T cell repertoires in COVID-19. TCRdb's copy holds only in-frame clones and misses some; the assay was immunoSEQ multiplex PCR. Of under 200,000 clones in the sample, about 85% were seen once. Sequencing was done on a sample of peripheral blood. These receptors came from a woman of 80 years or more in a cohort sampled during active or convalescent COVID-19.

This clone was detected only once. This rearrangement joins TRBV7-2 to TRBJ2-3; 9 bases are shared with TRBD1. The CDR3 spans 14 residues. Germline assignment: CDR1 SGHTA and CDR2 FQGNSA. The V gene end was trimmed by 5 bases and the J gene end by 3 bases; junction bases not matched to a gene: 3. The CDR3 sequence is CASSPGQGTDTQYF. CDR3 DNA: TGTGCCAGCAGCCCGGGACAGGGAACAGATACGCAGTATTTT.

This clone was seen once. The CDR3 loop is CASSRGQVFSGATDTQYF. The CDR3 nucleotides read TGCGCCAGCAGCCGAGGGCAGGTGTTCAGCGGGGCCACAGATACGCAGTATTTT. The V gene is TRBV4-3, the J gene TRBJ2-3; 7 nucleotides agree with TRBD2. The germline CDR1 and CDR2 sequences are LGHNA and YSLEER. Trimming removed 4 bases from V and 2 bases from J; junction bases left unmatched: 15. This CDR3 contains 18 residues.

This chain joins TRBV7-2 and TRBJ2-3; D may be TRBD2 (6 bases). The CDR3 length is 16 residues. The V gene lost 5 bases and the J gene lost 0 bases, with 15 bases spanning the gap. The germline V gene encodes CDR1 SGHTA and CDR2 FQGNSA. Written as DNA, the CDR3 is TGTGCCAGCAGCGGCACCACCGGGACTAGCACAGATACGCAGTATTTT. Its translation: CASSGTTGTSTDTQYF.

The genes are TRBV7-9 and TRBJ2-5, with TRBD2 matching over 8 bases. The CDR3 sequence is 13 residues long. Trimming at V came to 3 bases and at J to 5 bases, leaving 2 bases not matched to a gene. Germline CDR1 reads SEHNR; CDR2 reads FQNEAQ (reference sequence). The CDR3 region has the DNA TGTGCCAGCAGCTTTAGCGGGGAGGAGACCCAGTACTTC. It encodes CASSFSGEETQYF.

In this sample, this clone turned up once. The chain couples TRBV6-2 or TRBV6-3 to TRBJ2-2, with 9 bases aligning to TRBD2. Per germline, CDR1 MNHEY and CDR2 SVGEGT. V shed 4 bases, J shed 5 bases, and the junction held 11 bases outside the gene matches. The CDR3 sequence is 17 residues long. The CDR3 DNA is TGTGCCAGCAGTTCGGGTAGCGGGGGCCCTGGGACCGGGGAGCTGTTTTTT. Its translation: CASSSGSGGPGTGELFF.

The chain couples TRBV7-2 to TRBJ2-3, with 14 bases identical to TRBD2. The CDR3 runs 16 residues. CDR1 SGHTA and CDR2 FQGNSA come from the germline V gene. The V gene end was trimmed by 5 bases and the J gene end by 4 bases; junction bases not matched to a gene: 5. Here the CDR3 DNA reads TGTGCCAGCAGCCCACAGACTAGCGGGGGGGCAGATACGCAGTATTTT. As protein: CASSPQTSGGADTQYF.

The chain recombines TRBV20-1 with TRBJ1-2; 8 nucleotides match TRBD1. CDR3 length equals 15 residues. V was pared by 3 bases and J by 2 bases, with 8 bases of the junction left unmatched. The germline gives CDR1 DFQATT, CDR2 SNEGSKA (reference sequence). The CDR3 sequence: CSASEAGGLNYGYTF. The CDR3 bases are TGCAGTGCTAGTGAGGCAGGGGGCCTGAACTATGGCTACACCTTC.

The chain couples TRBV19 to TRBJ1-1; D is ambiguous. CDR3 length: 13 amino acids. V was trimmed by 1 base and J by 6 bases, leaving 9 bases between them. Germline V gene lookup returns CDR1 LNHDA and CDR2 SQIVND (reference sequence). In nucleotides, the CDR3 is TGTGCCAGTAGTATAGGGGTGCTAGCTGAAGCTTTCTTT. It encodes CASSIGVLAEAFF.

The genes are TRBV7-9 and TRBJ1-3; tentative D call: TRBD1 (6 bases). The V and J ends lost 3 bases and 4 bases respectively, with 16 bases between them. The CDR3 loop spans 16 amino acids. Germline V lookup: CDR1 SEHNR, CDR2 FQNEAQ (reference sequence). The CDR3 DNA reads as TGTGCCAGCAGCTTGGATTCCACAGGGTTAGGAAACACCATATATTTT. Translating it yields CASSLDSTGLGNTIYF.

The chain employs TRBV24-1 and TRBJ1-2, with no clear D. The CDR3 extends over 13 amino acids. V was trimmed by 4 bases and J by 2 bases, leaving 7 bases between them. CDR1 is KGHDR and CDR2 is SFDVKD in the germline V gene. CDR3 sequence: CATSDAGNYGYTF. The CDR3 nucleotides are TGTGCCACCAGTGACGCGGGGAACTATGGCTACACCTTC.

This rearrangement joins TRBV3-1 (or the pseudogene TRBV3-2) to TRBJ1-1; D is perhaps TRBD1 (5 bases). The germline V gene encodes CDR1 LGHDT and CDR2 YNNKEL (reference sequence). This CDR3 spans 14 amino acids. Trimming removed 0 bases from V and 6 bases from J, with 11 bases in between. Written as DNA, the CDR3 is TGTGCCAGCAGCCAAGAATTCGGGGGGGCTGAAGCTTTCTTT. It specifies CASSQEFGGAEAFF.

In this sample, this clone turned up a few times. V is TRBV24-1 and J is TRBJ2-1, with TRBD1 as a possible D gene (6 bases). Per germline, CDR1 KGHDR and CDR2 SFDVKD. The CDR3 runs 14 residues. V was trimmed by 9 bases and J by 7 bases, leaving 18 bases between them. CDR3 sequence reads: CATGGASLGNEQFF. CDR3 DNA: TGTGCCACCGGGGGCGCAAGTTTAGGGAATGAGCAGTTCTTC.

J is TRBJ1-5 and V is TRBV19; a weak D match, TRBD1 (5 bases). The length of the CDR3 is 14 residues. V lost 3 bases, J lost 1 base, and 7 bases lay in between. Per germline, CDR1 LNHDA and CDR2 SQIVND (reference sequence). DNA of the CDR3: TGTGCCAGTAGTATGCGACAGAGCAATCAGCCCCAGCATTTT. Translated, it gives CASSMRQSNQPQHF.

This clone occurred once. V and J are TRBV5-1 and TRBJ2-1, with 7 bases that match TRBD1. This CDR3 region has 15 residues. Trimming removed 3 bases from V and 5 bases from J; junction bases left unmatched: 8. CDR1 is SGHRS, CDR2 YFSETQ, per germline. Written as DNA, the CDR3 is TGCGCCAGCAGCTCCCTTGCCGGGACAGACAATGAGCAGTTCTTC. Its translation is CASSSLAGTDNEQFF.

This clone was recorded at least ten times. This chain uses TRBV28 with TRBJ1-5; 9 bases align to TRBD1. Germline CDR1 and CDR2: MDHEN and SYDVKM. The J segment lost 4 bases and the V segment lost 7 bases, leaving 5 bases of the junction unmatched. The CDR3 runs 14 residues. CDR3 in amino acids: CASTDRGRNQPQHF. The CDR3 DNA is TGTGCCAGCACGGACAGGGGTAGGAATCAGCCCCAGCATTTT.

The chain uses TRBV7-2 and TRBJ2-7; 7 bases are a match to TRBD2. Germline-derived CDR1 and CDR2 are SGHTA and FQGNSA. V was clipped by 1 base and J by 3 bases; unmatched bases: 12. The CDR3 totals 17 residues. CDR3 bases: TGTGCCAGCAGCTTAGTGGTCGTAGGCGGGGGTTTCTACGAGCAGTACTTC. Amino acids: CASSLVVVGGGFYEQYF. The full variable domain, its missing parts supplied by reference TRBV7-2 and TRBJ2-7, is GAGVSQSPSNKVTEKGKDVELRCDPISGHTALYWYRQSLGQGLEFLIYFQGNSAPDKSGLPSDRFSAERTGGSVSTLTIQRTQQEDSAVYLCASSLVVVGGGFYEQYFGPGTRLTVT.